One and the same sample provided the 7 T cell receptor beta chains below, sequenced in a study of spatial heterogeneity in lung cancer. Findings of the study overall: Mutation counts in tumors were tracked by counts of expanded intratumoral alpha and beta TCRs.

These receptors' targets are unknown. TCRdb called the 5' RACE reads again in MiXCR, with one record for every CDR3 protein. Here the sample spans 9,500 to 10,000 distinct CDR3 sequences, around 55% being singletons. The time point was: sample taken at primary tumor resection. The input for sequencing was lung tumor tissue, taken at surgery. Receptors were obtained from a female donor with early-stage non-small cell lung cancer.

About this clonotype itself: This beta chain lies outside the target of a library built for alpha chains; its clone size means little. The CDR3 nucleotides read TGCGCCAGCAGCCAAGATGGGACGGGGGGATACTACAATGAGCAGTTCTTC. It is translated as CASSQDGTGGYYNEQFF. The genes are TRBV4-1 and TRBJ2-1; 7 bases fit TRBD2. This CDR3 is 17 amino acids long. The J segment lost 3 bases and the V segment lost 0 bases, leaving 8 bases of the junction unmatched. Germline values: CDR1 MGHRA, CDR2 YSYEKL.

A note on this clonotype: Since it is a stray read in a library aimed at alpha chains, this beta chain has a size that is not meaningful. The V gene is TRBV28, the J gene TRBJ1-5; D gene unclear. Germline CDR1 reads MDHEN; CDR2 reads SYDVKM. This CDR3 has 11 residues. V shed 4 bases and J shed 8 bases, with 6 bases lying between them. The CDR3 DNA reads TGTGCCAGCAGTTCCCGGAAGCCCCAGCATTTT. This translates into CASSSRKPQHF.

Details on this clonotype: This beta chain lies outside the target of a library built for alpha chains; its clone size means little. The chain employs TRBV14 and TRBJ2-7; D not certain. Germline V gene lookup returns CDR1 SGHDN and CDR2 FVKESK. There are 15 residues in the CDR3. V was trimmed by 3 bases and J by 0 bases, leaving 12 bases between them. The CDR3 region is CASSQLRTSSYEQYF. In DNA form, the CDR3 reads TGTGCCAGCAGCCAGTTGAGGACCAGCTCCTACGAGCAGTACTTC.

On this clonotype: The library was designed around alpha chains, so this beta chain is a stray read whose abundance carries little weight. The chain couples TRBV5-5 to TRBJ2-7; D unresolved. This CDR3 comprises 15 residues. Deletions cut 5 bases from V and 0 bases from J, with 15 bases between. Per germline, CDR1 SGHKS and CDR2 YYEKEE (reference sequence). CDR3 coding DNA: TGTGCCAGCAGAGACCAAGGTTTAAGCTCCTACGAGCAGTACTTC. Translating gives CASRDQGLSSYEQYF.

This clonotype appeared once. This beta chain is an off-target read within a library intended for alpha chains, so its frequency means little. The V gene is TRBV23-1, the J gene TRBJ2-3; the D gene could be TRBD1 or TRBD2 (5 bases each). TRBV23-1 is an ORF, and what it does is uncertain. This CDR3 has 17 amino acids. Trimming stripped 2 bases from V and 8 bases from J, with 23 bases between. The CDR3 here is CASSQRVMGPLLGTQYF. Here the CDR3 DNA reads TGCGCCAGCAGTCAAAGGGTGATGGGACCCCTGTTGGGTACGCAGTATTTT.

Points on this clonotype: This beta chain turned up in a library designed for alpha chains; as an off-target read, its abundance says little. This sequence joins TRBV5-1 and TRBJ1-5; 9 bases match TRBD1. Germline lookup yields CDR1 SGHRS and CDR2 YFSETQ. There are 15 residues in the CDR3. Germline trimming cut 5 bases from V and 6 bases from J; bases unmatched to any gene: 9. The CDR3 DNA reads TGCGCCAGCAGTCCGACAGGGGGTCAAGTTCAGCCCCAGCATTTT. Translation: CASSPTGGQVQPQHF.

A word on this clonotype: This beta chain was picked up by a library intended for alpha chains and is off target, so its count carries little meaning. This chain joins TRBV7-2 and TRBJ2-3; D possibly uses TRBD1 or TRBD2 (5 bases each). The CDR3 runs to 16 residues. The ends were cut back, 1 base at V and 10 bases at J, with 21 bases in the middle. Germline assignment: CDR1 SGHTA and CDR2 FQGNSA. The CDR3 DNA is TGTGCCAGCAGCTTAGTTTTCGGGGACGGGGTCCCTTCGCAGTATTTT. Encoded protein: CASSLVFGDGVPSQYF.